One and the same sample provided the 20 T cell receptor beta chains below, sequenced in a study of T cell repertoires in cytomegalovirus infection. TCRdb passed the reads through MiXCR, listing each CDR3 protein once. The sample lists roughly 310,000 distinct CDR3 sequences; about a sixth were seen once. The sample consisted of PBMCs. These TCRs come from a human donor in good health (CMV status not recorded). Some clones in this sample may be carry-over from other donors' samples.

The chain is built from TRBV5-1 and TRBJ2-7; 9 nucleotides agree with TRBD1. Germline V gives CDR1 SGHRS, CDR2 YFSETQ. V shed 3 bases, J shed 2 bases, and the junction held 3 bases outside the gene matches. The CDR3 covers 14 residues. CDR3 loop: CASSWRDRAYEQYF. The DNA of the CDR3 is TGCGCCAGCAGCTGGCGGGACAGGGCCTACGAGCAGTACTTC.

This clonotype was seen many times. The V call is TRBV27, the J call TRBJ2-1; D is possibly TRBD1 or TRBD2 (7 bases each). This CDR3 comprises 19 residues. V was cut by 2 bases and J by 12 bases, with 32 bases left in between. Germline CDR1 MNHEY, CDR2 SMNVEV (reference sequence). Written as DNA, the CDR3 is TGTGCCAGCAGTTTAGGTGCAGGGAGGGGGCCCTCCGGCCTTACTGTGCAGTTCTTC. Translating gives CASSLGAGRGPSGLTVQFF.

This clonotype was picked up many times. The CDR3 protein is CASRGPGYNEQFF. CDR3 DNA sequence: TGTGCCAGTAGGGGGCCGGGGTACAATGAGCAGTTCTTC. The chain combines TRBV7-2 with TRBJ2-1, with 7 bases lining up with TRBD1. Germline lookup yields CDR1 SGHTA and CDR2 FQGNSA. The CDR3 is made up of 13 amino acids. With V trimmed by 9 bases and J by 4 bases, 6 bases remained unmatched.

The gene calls are TRBV24-1 and TRBJ1-1, with TRBD1 as a possible D gene (5 bases). The CDR3 has 13 residues. The V gene's germline CDR1 is KGHDR and CDR2 SFDVKD. Trimming stripped 2 bases from V and 4 bases from J, with 7 bases between. CDR3 amino acids: CATSDWGGTEAFF. Here the CDR3 DNA reads TGTGCCACCAGTGATTGGGGGGGCACTGAAGCTTTCTTT.

At least ten counts were recorded for this clonotype. The rearrangement joins TRBV7-2 to TRBJ2-3; 7 bases are shared with TRBD2. The CDR3 runs 15 residues. The germline V gene has CDR1 SGHTA and CDR2 FQGNSA. The trim removed 1 base at V and 4 bases at J, leaving 5 bases unmatched. CDR3 region: CASSLGTSLPDTQYF. The CDR3 DNA sequence: TGTGCCAGCAGCTTAGGGACTAGTCTCCCAGATACGCAGTATTTT.

There are many counts of this clonotype. This rearrangement joins TRBV10-3 to TRBJ1-1, with 9 bases matching TRBD1. The V segment lost 3 bases and the J segment 4 bases; nucleotides outside the gene matches: 6. There are 15 residues in the CDR3. In germline, CDR1 is ENHRY, CDR2 SYGVKD. CDR3 sequence reads: CAISEAGTGRTEAFF. CDR3 bases: TGTGCCATCAGTGAAGCCGGGACAGGGCGCACTGAAGCTTTCTTT.

This clonotype has more than one count but fewer than ten. The V and J genes are TRBV25-1 and TRBJ2-3; the match to TRBD2 covers 9 bases. CDR3 length equals 17 residues. Per the germline V gene, CDR1 is MGHDK and CDR2 is SYGVNS. V lost 2 bases and J lost 4; bases outside the gene matches: 10. The DNA for the CDR3 is TGTGCCAGCAGTGAAGATCAGGGACTAGCTTTTTCAGATACGCAGTATTTT. It translates to CASSEDQGLAFSDTQYF.

This clonotype showed up many times. This chain links TRBV12-3 or TRBV12-4 with TRBJ1-3; D is uncertain. The CDR3 covers 15 residues. Trimming took 5 bases from V and 7 from J, leaving 18 bases between them. This chain's CDR3 is CASSQMGLERNTIYF. For the CDR3, the DNA is TGTGCCAGCAGTCAAATGGGCCTAGAACGTAACACCATATATTTT.

The chain joins TRBV6-1 to TRBJ2-7; a weak D match, TRBD2 (6 bases). The germline V gene has CDR1 MNHNS and CDR2 SASEGT. V gave up 4 bases and J gave up 2 bases, with 12 bases separating them. The CDR3 consists of 14 residues. The CDR3 is CASSVLASPYEQYF. CDR3 DNA sequence: TGTGCCAGCAGTGTTCTAGCGTCGCCCTACGAGCAGTACTTC.

This clonotype was counted only a few times. The germline gene is not matched at one end of the junction; a read error may be the cause. V gene TRBV4-1 combines with J gene TRBJ1-2; 7 nucleotides align to TRBD1. CDR3 size: 17 residues. Germline V gene lookup returns CDR1 MGHRA and CDR2 YSYEKL. In DNA, the CDR3 is TGTGCCAGCAGCCAAGATTTAAGGGGGCAAGCAGGGGGGGGCTACACCTTC. It is translated as CASSQDLRGQAGGGYTF.

This clonotype was recorded at least ten times. The rearrangement links TRBV7-6 to TRBJ2-5; the match to TRBD1 covers 12 bases. CDR3 length equals 15 residues. Germline loops: CDR1 SGHVS, CDR2 FNYEAQ. Trimming at V came to 7 bases and at J to 5 bases, leaving 8 bases not matched to a gene. The CDR3 protein is CASNPGTGGEETQYF. The CDR3 DNA reads TGTGCCAGCAATCCCGGGACAGGGGGCGAGGAGACCCAGTACTTC.

The gene calls are TRBV2 and TRBJ2-1; tentative D call: TRBD1 (6 bases). The CDR3 consists of 14 residues. Per the germline V gene, CDR1 is SNHLY and CDR2 is FYNNEI. The V end was cut by 5 bases, the J end by 6 bases, with 14 bases between. The CDR3 reads CASSSNRAGNEQFF. For the CDR3, the DNA is TGTGCCAGCAGTTCGAACAGGGCCGGCAATGAGCAGTTCTTC.

This clonotype was recorded at least ten times. The J gene is TRBJ2-3, the V gene TRBV27; D is perhaps TRBD1 or TRBD2 (5 bases each). Germline V CDR1 and CDR2: MNHEY, SMNVEV (reference sequence). There are 21 residues in the CDR3. Trimming shortened V by 4 bases and J by 0 bases, and 29 bases separated the two germline ends. The CDR3 reads CASSSPRQGRVGSSSTDTQYF. CDR3 DNA: TGTGCCAGCAGTTCCCCCCGGCAGGGACGAGTGGGCTCTTCTAGCACAGATACGCAGTATTTT.

This clonotype has a handful of counts. The J gene is TRBJ1-1, the V gene TRBV27; 7 nucleotides line up with TRBD1. CDR3 length: 13 residues. After removal of 9 bases from V and 6 bases from J, the junction contained 10 bases not matched to a gene. The germline gives CDR1 MNHEY, CDR2 SMNVEV (reference sequence). CDR3 residues: CASFHVDRAEAFF. DNA for the CDR3: TGTGCCAGTTTCCATGTCGACAGGGCTGAAGCTTTCTTT.

The sample holds a few counts of this clonotype. V usage is TRBV18 and J usage is TRBJ1-1, with D possibly being TRBD1 (6 bases). The ends were cut back, 3 bases at V and 4 bases at J, with 18 bases in the middle. Germline V gene lookup returns CDR1 KGHSH and CDR2 LQKENI. This CDR3 spans 16 amino acids. The CDR3 sequence is CASSPYGGGAATEAFF. The CDR3 DNA reads TGTGCCAGCTCACCCTACGGGGGCGGTGCGGCCACTGAAGCTTTCTTT.

CDR3 nucleotide sequence: TGTGCCAGCAGCGACACGGCAGGTCTGAGGGAGCTGTTTTTT. It encodes CASSDTAGLRELFF. This chain connects TRBV5-5 to TRBJ2-2; D not resolved. V lost 4 bases to trimming and J lost 9 bases, with 16 bases between them. This CDR3 has 14 amino acids. Germline assignment: CDR1 SGHKS and CDR2 YYEKEE (reference sequence).

The chain recombines TRBV9 with TRBJ1-3; D is unclear. The CDR3 runs 15 residues. Germline CDR1 SGDLS, CDR2 YYNGEE. With 3 bases removed from V and 4 bases from J, the gap between germline ends came to 14 bases. CDR3 residues: CASSGGPQAGNTIYF. In nucleotides, the CDR3 is TGTGCCAGCAGCGGCGGTCCCCAGGCCGGAAACACCATATATTTT.

In its sample, this clonotype was seen a few times. This chain connects TRBV27 to TRBJ2-2; 7 nucleotides match TRBD1. Germline V gene lookup returns CDR1 MNHEY and CDR2 SMNVEV (reference sequence). The V segment lost 6 bases and the J segment 3 bases; nucleotides outside the gene matches: 7. The CDR3 is 15 amino acids. CDR3 coding DNA: TGTGCCAGCAGGGGGACAGCGTTTTACACCGGGGAGCTGTTTTTT. Its translation: CASRGTAFYTGELFF.

This rearrangement joins TRBV12-3 or TRBV12-4 to TRBJ2-3; D is undetermined. V was shortened by 5 bases and J by 6 bases, with 9 bases between the two germline ends. The CDR3 is 12 residues long. CDR3 nucleotide sequence: TGTGCCAGCAGTACCCTCGTCGATACGCAGTATTTT. This encodes CASSTLVDTQYF.

There are many counts of this clonotype. The V call is TRBV7-9, the J call TRBJ1-2, with D unclear. V was cut by 5 bases and J by 7 bases, with 11 bases left in between. CDR3 length: 12 amino acids. Germline V gene data show CDR1 as SEHNR and CDR2 as FQNEAQ (reference sequence). In DNA, the CDR3 is TGTGCCAGCAGCCCCCCCCAACGTGGCTACACCTTC. As protein: CASSPPQRGYTF.